What follows is one T cell receptor beta chain and its context. Generated by immunoSEQ multiplex PCR, the TCRdb table keeps only in-frame clones and is missing some. The sample holds 100,000 or so clones, roughly 95% seen once. The V gene end was trimmed by 4 bases and the J gene end by 6 bases; junction bases not matched to a gene: 5. Germline V gene data show CDR1 as SGHVT and CDR2 as SQSDAQ. The CDR3 totals 14 residues. The data belong to a study of technical replicates of blood from a handful of donors. This TCR was recovered from a human donor in good health. Sequencing was performed on T cells isolated from PBMCs. This chain uses TRBV7-4 with TRBJ1-4; 7 bases match TRBD1. CDR3 amino acids: CASSCGTDHEKLFF. CDR3 nucleotides: TGTGCCAGCAGCTGCGGGACAGACCATGAAAAACTGTTTTTT.